Shown below are 15 T cell receptor beta chains from a single sample sequenced in a study of T-cell reconstitution after alpha-beta-depleted transplantation in children. Unique molecular identifiers were used in preparing the TCRbeta library. TCRdb passed the PCR reads through MiXCR, listing each CDR3 protein once. The sample contains approximately 500,000 distinct CDR3 sequences, 10% to 13% of which appear only once. Source: PBMCs, taken before TCRalphabeta/CD19-depleted stem cell transplant. The receptors originated from a child aged 2 to 10 with inherited bone marrow failure, due to receive a stem cell transplant.

This clonotype was seen at least ten times. The chain is built from TRBV20-1 and TRBJ2-1; 10 bases agree with TRBD2. The CDR3 spans 19 residues. J gave up 6 bases and V 3 bases, and 20 bases lay outside the gene matches. From germline, CDR1 is DFQATT and CDR2 SNEGSKA (reference sequence). The CDR3 DNA reads as TGCAGTGCTAGTGAAGCGGGAGGGCCCTTCTCCCGTGGGCTCAATGAGCAGTTCTTC. Translating it yields CSASEAGGPFSRGLNEQFF.

Comments on this clonotype: At one end, the junction sequence differs from germline, possibly due to a read error. The V gene is TRBV23-1, the J gene TRBJ2-1, with D tentatively TRBD2 (5 bases). TRBV23-1 qualifies as an ORF whose function is uncertain. The CDR3 is 15 residues long. CDR3 nucleotides: TGCGCCAAGAGCCCTCACGGCGGGCTAAACAATGGGCAGTTCTTC. It translates to CAKSPHGGLNNGQFF.

With respect to this clonotype: This may be a read error: a much more frequent sequence differs by one nucleotide. The rearrangement uses TRBV12-2 and TRBJ2-6; TRBD2, the table's D call, was not compared with the DNA. TRBV12-2 has pseudogene status. The length of the CDR3 is 17 residues. DNA of the CDR3: TGTGCCTGCAGTCCTGTAGCGGGAGCGACCGGGGCCAACGTCCTGACTTTC. Protein product: CACSPVAGATGANVLTF.

The CDR3 is CASSQDWGGAGANVLTF. CDR3 bases: TGCGCCAGCAGCCAAGATTGGGGGGGGGCTGGGGCCAACGTCCTGACTTTC. The rearrangement links TRBV4-3 to TRBJ2-6; 7 nucleotides align to TRBD2. Germline CDR1 and CDR2: LGHNA and YSLEER. CDR3 size: 17 residues. Germline trimming cut 0 bases from V and 2 bases from J; bases unmatched to any gene: 4.

This clonotype was picked up a small number of times. The chain combines TRBV5-1 with TRBJ2-7, with D possibly being TRBD1 or TRBD2 (6 bases each). The CDR3 length is 16 residues. Between the trimmed V and J ends, which lost 0 bases and 2 bases, there was a span of 15 bases. Germline assignment: CDR1 SGHRS and CDR2 YFSETQ. CDR3 sequence: CASSLGSGDNTYEQYF. As DNA, the CDR3 is TGCGCCAGCAGCTTGGGGTCGGGGGACAACACCTACGAGCAGTACTTC.

This clonotype has ten or more counts. The chain couples TRBV24-1 to TRBJ1-5; D is unclear. Trimming left V 4 bases short and J 5 bases short, with 8 bases between. Looked up from germline, CDR1 is KGHDR and CDR2 is SFDVKD. This CDR3 is built from 13 residues. The CDR3 sequence: CATSDPGHQPQHF. As DNA, the CDR3 is TGTGCCACCAGTGACCCCGGTCATCAGCCCCAGCATTTT.

Regarding this clonotype: A much more abundant neighbour one base away suggests this may be a read error. This chain joins TRBV4-1 and TRBJ2-3, with 7 bases fitting TRBD1. This CDR3 is 13 amino acids long. Germline CDR1 reads MGHRA; CDR2 reads YSYEKL. The CDR3 DNA reads TGTGCCATCAGCCGTGACAGGGCCGATACGCAGTATTTT. This sequence encodes CAISRDRADTQYF.

This clonotype was found many times. The genes are TRBV28 and TRBJ2-4; no definite D call. V lost 3 bases and J lost 5, with 20 bases in between. Germline-derived CDR1 and CDR2 are MDHEN and SYDVKM. The CDR3 runs to 17 residues. The CDR3 coding sequence is TGTGCCAGCAGTTTTAAATGGGTCGTGGAAGAAGAAAACATTCAGTACTTC. It encodes CASSFKWVVEEENIQYF. The complete variable domain, with remaining parts taken from reference TRBV28 and TRBJ2-4, reads DVKVTQSSRYLVKRTGEKVFLECVQDMDHENMFWYRQDPGLGLRLIYFSYDVKMKEKGDIPEGYSVSREKKERFSLILESASTNQTSMYLCASSFKWVVEEENIQYFGAGTRLSVL.

This clonotype has just a few counts. This rearrangement joins TRBV2 to TRBJ2-2; 11 nucleotides align to TRBD2. The CDR3 is made up of 19 amino acids. With 6 bases clipped from V and 7 bases from J, the junction kept 19 bases outside the gene matches. Per the germline V gene, CDR1 is SNHLY and CDR2 is FYNNEI. The CDR3 region is CASSPLSSGGPWTGGELFF. CDR3 in DNA: TGTGCCAGCAGCCCTCTTTCTAGCGGGGGGCCTTGGACAGGCGGGGAGCTGTTTTTT.

In its sample, this clonotype was seen many times. The CDR3: CASSSGTARPSYEQYF. CDR3 coding DNA: TGTGCCAGCAGCTCTGGGACAGCTCGACCTTCCTACGAGCAGTACTTC. This chain joins TRBV7-8 and TRBJ2-7; 7 bases map to TRBD1. There are 16 residues in the CDR3. Germline V gives CDR1 SGHVS, CDR2 FQNEAQ. Trimming cost V 4 bases and J 1 base; bases outside gene matches: 10.

CDR3: CASSFGLAESYNEQFF. Here the CDR3 DNA reads TGCGCCAGCAGCTTTGGACTAGCGGAAAGTTACAATGAGCAGTTCTTC. The chain joins TRBV4-3 to TRBJ2-1; 10 bases are a match to TRBD2. From germline, CDR1 is LGHNA and CDR2 YSLEER. The CDR3 has 16 residues. Trimming at V came to 5 bases and at J to 4 bases, leaving 8 bases not matched to a gene.

The chain combines TRBV20-1 with TRBJ2-7; TRBD2 matches at 10 bases. The CDR3 covers 16 residues. The ends lost 0 bases at V and 4 bases at J; junction bases unmatched: 9. The germline V gene encodes CDR1 DFQATT and CDR2 SNEGSKA (reference sequence). Written as DNA, the CDR3 is TGCAGTGCTAGAGATGGGCTAGCGGGAGCCTTATACGAGCAGTACTTC. Residues: CSARDGLAGALYEQYF.

This chain joins TRBV6-4 and TRBJ2-1; D is perhaps TRBD2 (6 bases). Germline CDR1 MRHNA, CDR2 SNTAGT. The CDR3 runs to 19 residues. Written as DNA, the CDR3 is TGTACCCGCAGTTCCACCTGGGGGGTTCCCTTGGGAACCTACAATGAGCAGTTCTTC. This sequence encodes CTRSSTWGVPLGTYNEQFF.

This clonotype was detected many times. The J gene is TRBJ2-1, the V gene TRBV12-3 or TRBV12-4, with 8 bases aligning to TRBD2. J gave up 10 bases and V 3 bases, and 8 bases lay outside the gene matches. CDR3 size: 14 residues. The CDR3 DNA reads TGTGCCAGCAGTTTCCCAGCGGGGGCCCGGGAGCAGTTCTTC. Translating it yields CASSFPAGAREQFF.

This chain joins TRBV19 and TRBJ2-7, with D uncertain. In germline, CDR1 is LNHDA, CDR2 SQIVND (reference sequence). V dropped 4 bases and J dropped 6 bases, with 10 bases sitting between them. The CDR3 has 12 amino acids. The CDR3 spells CASSTPPAEQYF. The CDR3 DNA reads TGTGCCAGTAGTACCCCACCGGCCGAGCAGTACTTC.